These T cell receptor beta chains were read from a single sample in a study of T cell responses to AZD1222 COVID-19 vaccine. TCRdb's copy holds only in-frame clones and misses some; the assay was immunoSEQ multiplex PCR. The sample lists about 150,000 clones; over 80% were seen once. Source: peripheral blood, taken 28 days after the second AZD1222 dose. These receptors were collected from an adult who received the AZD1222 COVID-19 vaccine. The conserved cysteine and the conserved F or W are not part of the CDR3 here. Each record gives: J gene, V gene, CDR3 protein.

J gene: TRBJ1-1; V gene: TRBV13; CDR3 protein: ASSPSSVNTEAF
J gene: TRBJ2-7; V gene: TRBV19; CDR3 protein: ANSGGQGDEQY
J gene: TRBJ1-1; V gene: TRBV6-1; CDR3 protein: ASSERGFRGEWNTEAF
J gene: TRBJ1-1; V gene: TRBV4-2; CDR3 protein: ASSQTGETEAF
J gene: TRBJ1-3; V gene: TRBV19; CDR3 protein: AGGGFGNTIY
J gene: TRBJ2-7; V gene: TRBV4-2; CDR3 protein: ASSQAGAGGRTYEQY
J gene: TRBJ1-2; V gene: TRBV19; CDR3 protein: ASSLDKDFYGYT
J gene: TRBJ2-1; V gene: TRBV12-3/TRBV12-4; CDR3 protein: ASSLLDEQF
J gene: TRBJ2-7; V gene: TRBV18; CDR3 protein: ASSLSGVSYEQY
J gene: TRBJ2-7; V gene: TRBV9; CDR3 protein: ASSPAQAVLEQY
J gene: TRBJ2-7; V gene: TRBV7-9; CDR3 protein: ASSLAGGRSYEQY
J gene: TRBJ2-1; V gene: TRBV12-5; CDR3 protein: ASGLRLAGGIEQF
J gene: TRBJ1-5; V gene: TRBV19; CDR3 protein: ASWTGLKNQPQH
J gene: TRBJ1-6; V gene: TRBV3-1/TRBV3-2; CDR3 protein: ASSQVDSPLH
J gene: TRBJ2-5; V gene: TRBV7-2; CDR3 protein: ASSYSGGQETQY
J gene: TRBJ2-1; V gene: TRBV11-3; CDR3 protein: ASSPQGSRRGNEQF
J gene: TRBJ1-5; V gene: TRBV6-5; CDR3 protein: ASSGQGEGQPQH
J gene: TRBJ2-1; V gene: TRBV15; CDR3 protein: ATSRVRTDEQF
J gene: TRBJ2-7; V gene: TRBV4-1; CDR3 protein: ASSQGVREQY
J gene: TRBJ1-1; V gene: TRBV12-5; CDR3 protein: ASGWRSVNTEAF
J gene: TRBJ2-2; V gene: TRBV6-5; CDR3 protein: ASSYSSGSVAGELF
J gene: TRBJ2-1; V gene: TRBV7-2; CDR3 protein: ASSHIERHNEQF
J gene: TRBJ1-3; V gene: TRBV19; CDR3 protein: ASSSPAGNTIY
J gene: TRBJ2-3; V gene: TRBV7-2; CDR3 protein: ASSLERRGGRN
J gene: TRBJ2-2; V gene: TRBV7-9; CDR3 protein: ASSLIGSAGELF
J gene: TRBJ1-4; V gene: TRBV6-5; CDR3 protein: ASLGATNEKLF
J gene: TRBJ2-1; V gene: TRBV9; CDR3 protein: ASSGLAGGSYNEQF
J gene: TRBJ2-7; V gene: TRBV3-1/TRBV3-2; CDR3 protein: ASSQAAYEQY
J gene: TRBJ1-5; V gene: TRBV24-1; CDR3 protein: ATSARGGNQPQH
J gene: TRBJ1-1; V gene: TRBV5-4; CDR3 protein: ASSPATGGTEAF
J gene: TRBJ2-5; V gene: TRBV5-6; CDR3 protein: ASSSLGVQETQY
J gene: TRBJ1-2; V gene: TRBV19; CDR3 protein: ASSPARGGKDNYGYT
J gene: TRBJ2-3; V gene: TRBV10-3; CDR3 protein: AISESKGGADTQY
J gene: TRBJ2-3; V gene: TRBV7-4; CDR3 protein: ASSLEATGTTTDTQY
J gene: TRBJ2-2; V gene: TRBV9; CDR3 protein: ASTLGPNTGELF
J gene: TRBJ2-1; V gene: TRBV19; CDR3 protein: ASSIGFQGNEQF
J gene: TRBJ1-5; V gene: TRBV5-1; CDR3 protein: ASSTGTANQPQH
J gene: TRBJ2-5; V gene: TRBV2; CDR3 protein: ASRPGTGGAQY
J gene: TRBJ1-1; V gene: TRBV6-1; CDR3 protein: ASSESVGQVT
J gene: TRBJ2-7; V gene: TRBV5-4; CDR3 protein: ASSLRRWH
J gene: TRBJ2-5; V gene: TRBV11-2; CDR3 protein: ASSPSGSGETQY
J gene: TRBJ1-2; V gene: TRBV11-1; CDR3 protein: ASSLSRAGGYGYT
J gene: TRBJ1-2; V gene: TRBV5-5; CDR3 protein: ASSMTGGKGYT
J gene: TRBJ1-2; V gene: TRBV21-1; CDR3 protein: ASSNSESNYGYT
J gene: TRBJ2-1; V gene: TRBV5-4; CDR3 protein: ASSLGAGGRNEQF
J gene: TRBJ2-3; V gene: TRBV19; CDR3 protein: ASSTTSGDTDTQY
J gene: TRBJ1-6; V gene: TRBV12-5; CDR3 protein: ASGLIRLTWDNSPLH
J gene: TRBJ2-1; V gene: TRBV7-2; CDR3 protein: ASSLDGLGMYNEQF
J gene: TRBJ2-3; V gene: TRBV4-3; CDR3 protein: ASSQEDMGGTDTQY
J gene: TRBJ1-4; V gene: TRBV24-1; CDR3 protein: ATSDATPNNEKLF
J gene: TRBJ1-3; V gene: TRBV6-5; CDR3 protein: ASNTGTGVNTIY
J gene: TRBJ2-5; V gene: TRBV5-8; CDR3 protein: ASSSSRGGVETQY
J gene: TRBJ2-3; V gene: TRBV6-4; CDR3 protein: ASSDGGRVGDTQY
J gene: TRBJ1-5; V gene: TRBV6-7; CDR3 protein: ASSYEDRGNQPQH
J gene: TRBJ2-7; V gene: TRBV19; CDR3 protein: ASSLAGDSYEQY
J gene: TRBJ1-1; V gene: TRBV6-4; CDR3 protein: ASSDSARGGTEAF
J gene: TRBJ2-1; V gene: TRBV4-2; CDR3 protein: ASSQVWPDYNEQF